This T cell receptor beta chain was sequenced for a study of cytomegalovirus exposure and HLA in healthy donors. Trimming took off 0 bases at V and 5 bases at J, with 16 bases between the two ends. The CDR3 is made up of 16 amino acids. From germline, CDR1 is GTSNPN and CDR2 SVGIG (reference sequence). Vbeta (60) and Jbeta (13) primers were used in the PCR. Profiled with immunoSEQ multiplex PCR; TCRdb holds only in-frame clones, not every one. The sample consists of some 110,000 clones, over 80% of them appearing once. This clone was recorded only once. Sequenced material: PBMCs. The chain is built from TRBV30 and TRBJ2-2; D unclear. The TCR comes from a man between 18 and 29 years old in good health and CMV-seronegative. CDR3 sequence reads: CAWSVTRTVRTGELFF. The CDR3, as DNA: TGTGCCTGGAGTGTAACGCGCACCGTGAGAACCGGGGAGCTGTTTTTT.